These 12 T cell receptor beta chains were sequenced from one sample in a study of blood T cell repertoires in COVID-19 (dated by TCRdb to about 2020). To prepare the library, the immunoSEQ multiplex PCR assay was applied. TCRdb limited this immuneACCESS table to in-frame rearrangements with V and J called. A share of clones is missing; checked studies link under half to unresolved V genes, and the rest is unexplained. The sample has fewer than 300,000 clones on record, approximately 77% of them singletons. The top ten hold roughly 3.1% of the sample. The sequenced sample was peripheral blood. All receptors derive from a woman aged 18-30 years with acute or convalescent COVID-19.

The CDR3 protein is CASSQDRTGLDNSPLHF. The CDR3 DNA follows: TGTGCCAGCAGCCAAGATAGGACAGGACTCGATAATTCACCCCTCCACTTT. V is TRBV14 and J is TRBJ1-6; TRBD1 agrees at 7 bases. From germline, CDR1 is SGHDN and CDR2 FVKESK. V shed 0 bases and J 5 bases; nucleotides not matched to a gene: 7. CDR3 size: 17 residues.

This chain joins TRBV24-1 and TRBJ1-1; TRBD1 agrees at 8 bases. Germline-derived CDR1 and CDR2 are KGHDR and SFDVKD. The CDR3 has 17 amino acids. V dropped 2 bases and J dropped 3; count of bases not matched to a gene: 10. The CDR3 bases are TGTGCCACCAGTGATTCACGCTCAGGGGGCTGGGACACTGAAGCTTTCTTT. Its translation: CATSDSRSGGWDTEAFF.

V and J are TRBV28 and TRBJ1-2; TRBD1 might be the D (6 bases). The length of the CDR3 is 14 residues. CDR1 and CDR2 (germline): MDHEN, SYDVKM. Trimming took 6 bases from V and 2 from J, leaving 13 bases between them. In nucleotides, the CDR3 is TGTGCCAGCAGCCAGACAGGTGTGAACTATGGCTACACCTTC. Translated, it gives CASSQTGVNYGYTF.

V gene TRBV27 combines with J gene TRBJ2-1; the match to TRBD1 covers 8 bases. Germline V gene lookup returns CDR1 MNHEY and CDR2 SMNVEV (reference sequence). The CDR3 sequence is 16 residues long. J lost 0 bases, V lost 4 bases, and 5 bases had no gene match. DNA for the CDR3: TGTGCCAGCAGTTCAGGGGGCCGACTCTCCTACAATGAGCAGTTCTTC. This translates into CASSSGGRLSYNEQFF.

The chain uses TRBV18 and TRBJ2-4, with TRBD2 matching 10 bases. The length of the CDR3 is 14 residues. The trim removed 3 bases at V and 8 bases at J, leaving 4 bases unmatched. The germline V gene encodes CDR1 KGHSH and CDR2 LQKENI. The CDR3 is CASSPASGSDIQYF. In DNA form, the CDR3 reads TGTGCCAGCTCACCGGCTAGCGGGAGTGACATTCAGTACTTC. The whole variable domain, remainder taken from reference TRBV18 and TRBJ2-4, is NAGVMQNPRHLVRRRGQEARLRCSPMKGHSHVYWYRQLPEEGLKFMVYLQKENIIDESGMPKERFSAEFPKEGPSILRIQQVVRGDSAAYFCASSPASGSDIQYFGAGTRLSVL.

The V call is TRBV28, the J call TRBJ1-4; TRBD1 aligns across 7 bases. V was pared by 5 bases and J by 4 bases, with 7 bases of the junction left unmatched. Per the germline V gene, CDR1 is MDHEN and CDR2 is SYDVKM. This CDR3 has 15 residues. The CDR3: CASSPGTVNNEKLFF. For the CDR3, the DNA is TGTGCCAGCAGTCCCGGGACAGTCAATAATGAAAAACTGTTTTTT.

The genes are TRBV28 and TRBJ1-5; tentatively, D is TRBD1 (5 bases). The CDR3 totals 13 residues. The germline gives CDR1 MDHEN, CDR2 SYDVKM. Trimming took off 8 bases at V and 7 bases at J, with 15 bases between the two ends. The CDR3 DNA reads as TGTGCCAGCCTCGACAGTCGATTACAGCCCCAGCATTTT. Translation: CASLDSRLQPQHF. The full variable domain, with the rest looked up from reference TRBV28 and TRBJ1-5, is DVKVTQSSRYLVKRTGEKVFLECVQDMDHENMFWYRQDPGLGLRLIYFSYDVKMKEKGDIPEGYSVSREKKERFSLILESASTNQTSMYLCASLDSRLQPQHFGDGTRLSIL.

CDR3 sequence reads: CASRLGTTINEQFF. The CDR3 DNA follows: TGTGCCAGCAGGCTGGGGACTACAATCAATGAGCAGTTCTTC. V gene TRBV21-1 combines with J gene TRBJ2-1; TRBD2, as called in the table, went unchecked against the DNA. TRBV21-1 is a pseudogene. CDR3 length: 14 amino acids.

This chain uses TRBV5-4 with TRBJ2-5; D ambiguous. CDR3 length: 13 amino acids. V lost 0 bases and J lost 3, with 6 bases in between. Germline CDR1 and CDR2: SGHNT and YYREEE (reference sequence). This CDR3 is CASSLGSKETQYF. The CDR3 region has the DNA TGTGCCAGCAGCTTGGGCAGTAAAGAGACCCAGTACTTC.

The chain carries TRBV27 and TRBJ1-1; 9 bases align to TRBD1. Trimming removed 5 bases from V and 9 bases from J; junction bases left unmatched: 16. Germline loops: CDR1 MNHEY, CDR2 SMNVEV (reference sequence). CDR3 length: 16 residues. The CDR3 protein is CASSPGTGPTQRKAFF. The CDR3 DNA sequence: TGTGCCAGCAGTCCCGGGACAGGGCCGACCCAGAGGAAAGCTTTCTTT.

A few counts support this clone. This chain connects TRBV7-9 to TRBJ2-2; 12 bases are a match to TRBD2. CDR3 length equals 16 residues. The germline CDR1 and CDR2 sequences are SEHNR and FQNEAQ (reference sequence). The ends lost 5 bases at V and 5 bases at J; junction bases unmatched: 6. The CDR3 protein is CASSITSGRRTGELFF. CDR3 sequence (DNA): TGTGCCAGCAGCATTACTAGCGGGAGGAGAACCGGGGAGCTGTTTTTT. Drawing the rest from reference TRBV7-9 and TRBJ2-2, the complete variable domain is DTGVSQNPRHKITKRGQNVTFRCDPISEHNRLYWYRQTLGQGPEFLTYFQNEAQLEKSRLLSDRFSAERPKGSFSTLEIQRTEQGDSAMYLCASSITSGRRTGELFFGEGSRLTVL.

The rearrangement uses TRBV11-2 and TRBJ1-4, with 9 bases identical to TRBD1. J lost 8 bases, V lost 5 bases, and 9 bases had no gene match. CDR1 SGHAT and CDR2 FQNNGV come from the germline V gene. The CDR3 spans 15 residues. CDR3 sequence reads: CASSLAGTGSEKLFF. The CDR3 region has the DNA TGTGCCAGCAGCCTTGCCGGGACAGGGAGCGAAAAACTGTTTTTT.